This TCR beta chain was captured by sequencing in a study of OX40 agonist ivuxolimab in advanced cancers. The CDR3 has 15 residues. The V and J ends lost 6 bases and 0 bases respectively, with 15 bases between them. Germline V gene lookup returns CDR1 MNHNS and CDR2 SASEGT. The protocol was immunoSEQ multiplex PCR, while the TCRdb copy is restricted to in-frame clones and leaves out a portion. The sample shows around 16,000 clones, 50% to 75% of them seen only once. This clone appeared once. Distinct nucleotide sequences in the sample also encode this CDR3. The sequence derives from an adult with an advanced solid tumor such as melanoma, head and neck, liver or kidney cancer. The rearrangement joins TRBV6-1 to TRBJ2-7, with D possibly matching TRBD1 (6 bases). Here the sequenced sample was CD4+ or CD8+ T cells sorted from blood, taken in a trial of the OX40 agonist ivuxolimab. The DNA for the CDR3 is TGTGCCAGCAGAAGGGACATAACCTCCTCCTACGAGCAGTACTTC. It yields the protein CASRRDITSSYEQYF.